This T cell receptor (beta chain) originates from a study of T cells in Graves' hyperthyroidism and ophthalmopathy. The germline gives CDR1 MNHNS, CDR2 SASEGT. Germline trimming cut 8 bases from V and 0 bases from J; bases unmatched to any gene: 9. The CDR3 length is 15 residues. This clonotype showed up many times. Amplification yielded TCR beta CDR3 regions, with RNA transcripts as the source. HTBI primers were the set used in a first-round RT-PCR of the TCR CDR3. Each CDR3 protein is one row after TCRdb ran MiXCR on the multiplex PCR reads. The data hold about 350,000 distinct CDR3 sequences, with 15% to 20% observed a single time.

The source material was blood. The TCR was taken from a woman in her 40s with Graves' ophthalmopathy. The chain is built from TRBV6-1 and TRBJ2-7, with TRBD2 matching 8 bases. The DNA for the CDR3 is TGTGCCAGCTCGACGACTAGCGTCAGCTCCTACGAGCAGTACTTC. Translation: CASSTTSVSSYEQYF.